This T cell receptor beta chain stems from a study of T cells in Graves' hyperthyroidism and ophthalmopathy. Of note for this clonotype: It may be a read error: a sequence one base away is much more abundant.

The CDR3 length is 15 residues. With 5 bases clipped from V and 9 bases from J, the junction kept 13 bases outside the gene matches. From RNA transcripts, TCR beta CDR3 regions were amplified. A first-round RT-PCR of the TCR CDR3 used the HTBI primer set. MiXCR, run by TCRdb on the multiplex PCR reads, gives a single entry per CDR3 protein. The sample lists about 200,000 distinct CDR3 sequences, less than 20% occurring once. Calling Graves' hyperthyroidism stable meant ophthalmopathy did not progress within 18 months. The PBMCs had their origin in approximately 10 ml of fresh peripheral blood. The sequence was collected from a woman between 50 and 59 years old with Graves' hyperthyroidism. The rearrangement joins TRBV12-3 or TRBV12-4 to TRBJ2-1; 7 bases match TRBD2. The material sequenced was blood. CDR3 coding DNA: TGTGCCAGCAGTCTAAGCGGGAACTCGTGGGGTGAGCAGTTCTTC. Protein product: CASSLSGNSWGEQFF.